This TCR beta chain was sequenced in a study of beta chain features in type 1 diabetes. Per the germline V gene, CDR1 is SGHAT and CDR2 is FQNNGV. The CDR3 runs 14 residues. Trimming stripped 1 base from V and 3 bases from J, with 10 bases between. Isolated RNA was reverse transcribed in full, so expressed TCRB transcripts were sequenced. The assay was immunoSEQ multiplex PCR, and TCRdb's table has in-frame clones only and misses some. The sample has 150,000 to 200,000 clones, about 8.3% seen once. A word on this clone: What it binds is unknown.

Study-wide results and limits: An over-representation of cells with high TCR expression could result from cDNA sequencing. Possible PCR preference for shorter templates applied equally to patients and controls. Type 1 diabetes patients had VDJ junctions that carried fewer insertions and more deletions. Among patients with Type 1 diabetes, TCRB CDR3s were moderately but significantly shorter in every one of the four CD4+ subsets.

This rearrangement joins TRBV11-2 to TRBJ2-7; D call uncertain. The receptor's source is a woman under 30 with type 1 diabetes. The sample comprised central memory CD4+ T cells from blood. CDR3 nucleotide sequence: TGTGCCAGCAGCTTAGGAACAGTTAACTACGAGCAGTACTTC. Encoded protein: CASSLGTVNYEQYF.